The clone carrying this T cell receptor beta chain was seen once. Original handling: Amplification from reference gene primers served as the basis for estimated nucleated cell counts. This table comes from immunoSEQ multiplex PCR, and its TCRdb copy is limited to in-frame clones, with some not included. The V and J calls and clone size come from that table; D and trimming were worked out from the DNA. The sample shows about 140,000 clones, approximately 84% of them seen only once. This entry comes from a study of blood T cell repertoires in COVID-19. The CDR3 contains 14 residues. Trimming took 0 bases from V and 1 from J, leaving 6 bases between them. Germline loops: CDR1 MNHEY, CDR2 SVGAGI.

The specimen sequenced was peripheral blood. This receptor was identified in a human donor in a cohort sampled during active COVID-19. This chain connects TRBV6-5 to TRBJ2-5; D gene ambiguous. The CDR3 DNA sequence: TGTGCCAGCAGTTACTCCCCCCTCCAAGAGACCCAGTACTTC. Amino acid sequence: CASSYSPLQETQYF.